Presented here are 26 T cell receptor beta chains from one specimen sequenced in a study of T cells in localized non-small cell lung cancer. Measured with immunoSEQ multiplex PCR; TCRdb has only the in-frame clones, and not every one. The data show 45,000 to 55,000 clones, with about nine tenths seen just once and 15% to 20% held by the top ten. The specimen was peripheral blood, collected before any cancer treatment. The source of these receptors is a male donor aged 60 or older with stage III squamous cell lung carcinoma.

The DNA for the CDR3 is TGTGCCAGCAGCCTAGGACTAGCAATCACGGCGCAGTATTTT. It encodes CASSLGLAITAQYF. The rearrangement links TRBV9 to TRBJ2-3; 8 bases fit TRBD2. Germline CDR1 SGDLS, CDR2 YYNGEE. J was trimmed by 10 bases and V by 4 bases; bases with no gene match: 11. CDR3 length: 14 amino acids.

The V and J genes are TRBV5-4 and TRBJ2-5; D gene unclear. The germline V gene has CDR1 SGHNT and CDR2 YYREEE (reference sequence). This CDR3 region has 12 residues. Between the trimmed V and J ends, which lost 0 bases and 5 bases, there was a span of 5 bases. CDR3 protein: CASSLVGETQYF. CDR3 nucleotides: TGTGCCAGCAGCTTGGTGGGGGAGACCCAGTACTTC. Based on the CDR3 plus reference TRBV5-4 and TRBJ2-5, the full variable domain is ETGVTQSPTHLIKTRGQQVTLRCSSQSGHNTVSWYQQALGQGPQFIFQYYREEENGRGNFPPRFSGLQFPNYSSELNVNALELDDSALYLCASSLVGETQYFGPGTRLLVL.

The chain couples TRBV15 to TRBJ2-7; D is unresolved. Germline V gene lookup returns CDR1 LNHNV and CDR2 YYDKDF (reference sequence). V lost 0 bases, J lost 1 base, and 10 bases lay in between. The CDR3 runs 15 residues. CDR3 nucleotide sequence: TGTGCCACCAGCAGAGAGCGGACGGCATCCTACGAGCAGTACTTC. Amino acids: CATSRERTASYEQYF.

This clone has just one count. The chain is built from TRBV18 and TRBJ2-1; 11 nucleotides line up with TRBD2. Losses at the gene ends were 3 bases for V and 8 bases for J; bases not matched to a gene: 12. Germline CDR1 KGHSH, CDR2 LQKENI. This CDR3 is built from 17 residues. CDR3 region: CASSPFSLAGGPDEQFF. The CDR3 region has the DNA TGTGCCAGCTCACCGTTCTCCCTAGCGGGGGGCCCTGATGAGCAGTTCTTC.

The rearrangement links TRBV2 to TRBJ2-1, with 7 bases matching TRBD2. Germline trimming cut 6 bases from V and 5 bases from J; bases unmatched to any gene: 4. The V gene's germline CDR1 is SNHLY and CDR2 FYNNEI. The CDR3 spans 13 residues. CDR3 region: CASRGGTNNEQFF. The DNA for the CDR3 is TGTGCCAGCAGGGGGGGGACTAACAATGAGCAGTTCTTC.

The V gene is TRBV4-3, the J gene TRBJ1-2; D call uncertain. The germline V gene encodes CDR1 LGHNA and CDR2 YSLEER. V lost 2 bases to trimming and J lost 3 bases, with 7 bases between them. The CDR3 has 13 amino acids. CDR3 nucleotide sequence: TGCGCCAGCAGCCAATTTCACGACTATGGCTACACCTTC. Protein product: CASSQFHDYGYTF.

This clone was observed a handful of times. The rearrangement links TRBV11-3 to TRBJ2-1, with unresolved D. The CDR3 extends over 15 amino acids. Trimming stripped 5 bases from V and 0 bases from J, with 11 bases between. Germline values: CDR1 SGHNT, CDR2 YENEEA. The CDR3 reads CASSQELSSYNEQFF. CDR3 nucleotides: TGTGCCAGCAGCCAAGAACTCAGCTCCTACAATGAGCAGTTCTTC.

The V and J genes are TRBV7-2 and TRBJ2-3; D unclear. Germline V gene data show CDR1 as SGHTA and CDR2 as FQGNSA. The CDR3 runs to 16 residues. V lost 4 bases and J 0 bases, leaving 14 bases between the germline ends. Here the CDR3 DNA reads TGTGCCAGCAGCTCAAAGGGTCCTTTCAGCACAGATACGCAGTATTTT. Encoded protein: CASSSKGPFSTDTQYF.

The V and J genes are TRBV20-1 and TRBJ1-2, with D possibly being TRBD1 (5 bases). Trimming left V 4 bases short and J 6 bases short, with 9 bases between. Germline V lookup: CDR1 DFQATT, CDR2 SNEGSKA (reference sequence). The CDR3 sequence is 11 residues long. The CDR3 here is CSATSGNGYTF. The CDR3, as DNA: TGCAGTGCTACCTCAGGGAATGGCTACACCTTC.

V and J are TRBV6-5 and TRBJ2-7; 10 nucleotides match TRBD2. The CDR3 has 15 residues. V lost 6 bases to trimming and J lost 5 bases; unmatched junction nucleotides: 10. Germline CDR1 MNHEY, CDR2 SVGAGI. CDR3 residues: CASSRGTSVGNEQYF. The DNA of the CDR3 is TGTGCCAGCAGCCGGGGGACTAGCGTCGGTAACGAGCAGTACTTC.

The gene calls are TRBV6-5 and TRBJ2-7; weak D call: TRBD2 (5 bases). The germline CDR1 and CDR2 sequences are MNHEY and SVGAGI. V was cut by 6 bases and J by 3 bases, with 18 bases left in between. CDR3 length equals 15 residues. CDR3 DNA: TGTGCCAGCAGCCGAGGCCGAGGGCCTGTCTACGAGCAGTACTTC. Translated, it gives CASSRGRGPVYEQYF.

The chain links TRBV7-6 to TRBJ2-2; either TRBD1 or TRBD2 may fit D (6 bases each). Trimming removed 2 bases from V and 4 bases from J, with 11 bases in between. Germline V gene data show CDR1 as SGHVS and CDR2 as FNYEAQ. This CDR3 is built from 15 residues. The CDR3 DNA sequence: TGTGCCAGCAGCTTACGGGGGCTTGGCACCGGGGAGCTGTTTTTT. Its translation: CASSLRGLGTGELFF.

The rearrangement links TRBV5-6 to TRBJ2-2; a weak D match, TRBD1 (6 bases). Germline-derived CDR1 and CDR2 are SGHDT and YYEEEE. V was trimmed by 5 bases and J by 6 bases, leaving 23 bases between them. The CDR3 contains 17 residues. CDR3 DNA: TGTGCCAGCAGTCCCGAACCCACAGGGTCTCGGGCCGGGGAGCTGTTTTTT. It yields the protein CASSPEPTGSRAGELFF.

This clone was seen only once. In DNA, the CDR3 is TGCGCCAGCAGTGAGTCTGAGGGTGAAGCTTTCTTT. This encodes CASSESEGEAFF. This sequence joins TRBV10-2 and TRBJ1-1, with D unresolved. The CDR3 length is 12 residues. Deletions cut 0 bases from V and 7 bases from J, with 6 bases between. The germline V gene has CDR1 WSHSY and CDR2 SAAADI.

This CDR3 is CASSQDSVYEQYF. CDR3 coding DNA: TGTGCCAGCAGCCAGGACTCAGTCTACGAGCAGTACTTC. V usage is TRBV14 and J usage is TRBJ2-7; D possibly corresponds to TRBD2 (5 bases). V gave up 3 bases and J gave up 3 bases, with 9 bases separating them. The CDR3 covers 13 residues. Germline loops: CDR1 SGHDN, CDR2 FVKESK.

V and J are TRBV7-9 and TRBJ2-1; 7 bases map to TRBD2. The CDR3 runs 14 residues. Looked up from germline, CDR1 is SEHNR and CDR2 is FQNEAQ (reference sequence). The V and J ends lost 4 bases and 6 bases, in that order; junction bases with no gene match: 6. CDR3 amino acids: CASSYAGVSNEQFF. CDR3 in DNA: TGTGCCAGCAGCTATGCGGGAGTGTCCAATGAGCAGTTCTTC.

The genes are TRBV5-5 and TRBJ2-7; 7 bases match TRBD1. The CDR3 contains 15 residues. V trimming: 5 bases; J trimming: 4 bases; junction bases outside the gene matches: 12. CDR1 SGHKS and CDR2 YYEKEE come from the germline V gene (reference sequence). This chain's CDR3 is CASSFEGQDFYEQYF. CDR3 nucleotides: TGTGCCAGCAGTTTTGAAGGACAGGACTTTTACGAGCAGTACTTC.

The rearrangement joins TRBV5-1 to TRBJ1-2; 10 bases map to TRBD1. The CDR3 spans 14 residues. CDR1 is SGHRS and CDR2 is YFSETQ in the germline V gene. The V and J ends lost 0 bases and 10 bases, in that order; junction bases with no gene match: 6. CDR3 residues: CASSLVEGQGTYTF. CDR3 in DNA: TGCGCCAGCAGCTTGGTGGAGGGACAGGGGACCTACACCTTC.

This chain connects TRBV2 to TRBJ1-2; no clear D gene. The CDR3 is made up of 12 amino acids. Trimming stripped 11 bases from V and 4 bases from J, with 14 bases between. CDR1 is SNHLY and CDR2 is FYNNEI in the germline V gene. CDR3 residues: CAFLLRIYGYTF. CDR3 nucleotides: TGTGCCTTTTTACTTCGGATCTATGGCTACACCTTC.

The chain links TRBV4-1 to TRBJ1-1; D not certain. Germline V gives CDR1 MGHRA, CDR2 YSYEKL. Trimming took off 3 bases at V and 5 bases at J, with 19 bases between the two ends. This CDR3 contains 16 residues. CDR3 loop: CASSHLLRAGRTEAFF. DNA for the CDR3: TGCGCCAGCAGCCACTTATTAAGGGCGGGGAGGACTGAAGCTTTCTTT.

This rearrangement joins TRBV28 to TRBJ2-5; D remains unclear. CDR1 is MDHEN and CDR2 is SYDVKM in the germline V gene. The CDR3 loop spans 14 amino acids. V lost 3 bases and J 5 bases, leaving 13 bases between the germline ends. In DNA form, the CDR3 reads TGTGCCAGCAGTTTGGGCAGGCAATGGGAGACCCAGTACTTC. Translation: CASSLGRQWETQYF.

This clone was detected once. The chain is built from TRBV7-2 and TRBJ1-4, with D unclear. In germline, CDR1 is SGHTA, CDR2 FQGNSA. CDR3 length: 14 residues. Trimming took off 5 bases at V and 1 base at J, with 8 bases between the two ends. CDR3 loop: CASSLQRTNEKLFF. The CDR3 DNA reads as TGTGCCAGCAGCCTGCAGAGAACTAATGAAAAACTGTTTTTT.

The rearrangement uses TRBV7-9 and TRBJ1-2; TRBD1 is a possible D gene (5 bases). Germline V gene data show CDR1 as SEHNR and CDR2 as FQNEAQ (reference sequence). CDR3 length: 14 amino acids. V lost 3 bases and J 7 bases, leaving 15 bases between the germline ends. The CDR3 loop reads CASSFRDPSSGYTF. In nucleotides, the CDR3 is TGTGCCAGCAGCTTCCGGGACCCGAGCTCTGGCTACACCTTC.

The V gene is TRBV29-1, the J gene TRBJ2-5, with 7 positions matching TRBD1. This CDR3 comprises 13 residues. Germline CDR1 SQVTM, CDR2 ANQGSEA. V lost 6 bases, J lost 5 bases, and 9 bases stayed unmatched. The CDR3 loop is CSVRTQQGETQYF. The CDR3 DNA reads TGCAGCGTCCGGACCCAACAGGGGGAGACCCAGTACTTC.

V is TRBV6-5 and J is TRBJ1-4, with D possibly matching TRBD1 (5 bases). V gave up 4 bases and J gave up 4 bases, with 10 bases separating them. The CDR3 runs to 14 residues. Germline V gene lookup returns CDR1 MNHEY and CDR2 SVGAGI. CDR3 sequence reads: CASSSREGNEKLFF. The CDR3 DNA reads TGTGCCAGCAGTTCCAGGGAGGGTAATGAAAAACTGTTTTTT.

This clone was seen more than once but under ten times. The V and J genes are TRBV5-5 and TRBJ1-6, with D possibly matching TRBD1 (6 bases). The V end was cut by 0 bases, the J end by 10 bases, with 14 bases between. The length of the CDR3 is 15 residues. Germline CDR1 is SGHKS and CDR2 is YYEKEE (reference sequence). In nucleotides, the CDR3 is TGTGCCAGCAGCTTGGACAGGGCCCGGGGGTCACCCCTCCACTTT. As protein: CASSLDRARGSPLHF.